Listed below are T cell receptor beta chains from one sample, sequenced in a study of CD8 T cells in ankylosing spondylitis. TCRdb reanalysed the 5' RACE reads using MiXCR and keeps one entry per CDR3 protein. Altogether 450,000 to 550,000 distinct CDR3 sequences are present, about 5.2% being singletons, with the ten largest covering approximately 4%. The sample taken for sequencing was blood, either unsorted or a sorted T cell fraction (not recorded which). The receptor source for this set is a male donor with ankylosing spondylitis. Both conserved end residues are trimmed from each CDR3. Fields, in order: J gene, V gene, CDR3 protein.

TRBJ2-1,TRBV4-1,ASSQDRGALEQF
TRBJ2-1,TRBV2,ASSAWRRSYNEQF
TRBJ2-3,TRBV5-1,ASSLFLETDTQY
TRBJ2-6,TRBV10-3,AIRPWPGANVLT
TRBJ2-1,TRBV7-9,ASSLVGDFWGGNEQF
TRBJ2-1,TRBV6-2/TRBV6-3,ASSYLLADYNEQF
TRBJ2-7,TRBV6-2/TRBV6-3,ASSTGTTEQY
TRBJ2-7,TRBV5-1,ASSPSGQMTYEQY
TRBJ1-1,TRBV10-3,AIRQGTEAF
TRBJ2-1,TRBV25-1,ASSETGVSSYNEQF
TRBJ1-5,TRBV5-5,ASSFSAGDNQPQH
TRBJ1-2,TRBV20-1,SASWDYGYT
TRBJ2-7,TRBV10-3,AIGTGGSYEQY
TRBJ2-7,TRBV28,ASSSHSGREEQY
TRBJ1-1,TRBV11-2,ASSLKSEAF
TRBJ1-2,TRBV6-2/TRBV6-3,ASTYRVTPYGYT
TRBJ2-7,TRBV27,ASSPQGGPHEQY
TRBJ2-1,TRBV7-2,ASSLAPGDEQF
TRBJ2-5,TRBV4-3,ASSQAWWEETQY
TRBJ2-1,TRBV4-1,ASSRVISSYYNEQF
TRBJ1-2,TRBV7-2,ASSPGSGQGFGYT
TRBJ2-2,TRBV9,ASSFPGTGATGELF
TRBJ2-2,TRBV5-1,ASSTGQGGVGELF
TRBJ2-7,TRBV7-2,ASSATLGGEQY
TRBJ1-2,TRBV7-9,ASSWTGDAYGYT
TRBJ2-5,TRBV10-3,AISEYVSQETQY
TRBJ2-3,TRBV20-1,SARDSGRGVADTQY
TRBJ1-3,TRBV13,ASSYLRDRNTIY
TRBJ2-3,TRBV6-1,ASSTGGSSTDTQY
TRBJ2-2,TRBV20-1,SARRGQMNTGELF
TRBJ2-1,TRBV29-1,SFLKILAGGNEQF
TRBJ2-1,TRBV27,ASSSHGQYNEQF
TRBJ2-4,TRBV2,ATNRGGNIQY
TRBJ2-1,TRBV6-2/TRBV6-3,ACEGSGRYGDTSSYNEQF
TRBJ2-5,TRBV10-3,AISAKAQETQY
TRBJ2-1,TRBV5-1,ASSDTSGGPYNEQF
TRBJ1-5,TRBV20-1,SVGSSNQPQH
TRBJ2-7,TRBV10-3,AISATGLEQY
TRBJ1-6,TRBV5-1,ASSLGVQRISPLH
TRBJ2-7,TRBV12-3/TRBV12-4,ASSLAFAATYEQY
TRBJ2-6,TRBV10-3,AISEVGTGSDSGANVLT
TRBJ2-7,TRBV28,ASSSRTSGAPYEQY
TRBJ1-4,TRBV7-9,ASSATQGSRLF
TRBJ1-1,TRBV2,ASSLGSGKAF
TRBJ1-2,TRBV5-6,ASSPGLLCGDT
TRBJ2-7,TRBV27,ASSFLGGEQY
TRBJ2-3,TRBV18,ASSPMRGGSTDTQY
TRBJ1-4,TRBV10-3,AIRGDRGNEKLF
TRBJ2-4,TRBV10-3,AISESRNAKNIQY
TRBJ2-2,TRBV6-4,ASSPSLDTGELF
TRBJ1-5,TRBV15,ATSIGATGNSNQPQH
TRBJ1-1,TRBV28,ASSFGLGMNTEAF